Listed below are T cell receptor beta chains from one sample, sequenced in a study of blood T cell repertoires in COVID-19. Some clones are missing from TCRdb's copy, which holds only in-frame ones; the method was immunoSEQ multiplex PCR. This sample has roughly 90,000 clones, with almost 80% found just once. The source material was peripheral blood. All receptors come from a human donor in a cohort sampled during active COVID-19. Both conserved end residues are part of each CDR3. A D gene is named only where the DNA matches it firmly. Clone size, where shown, is once, few, many, or a class for clones that have expanded.

d_gene: TRBD1
abundance: .
j_gene: TRBJ2-3
v_gene: TRBV6-5
CDR3nt: TGTGCCAGCAGTCGGGACAGGGGACAAGCAGATACGCAGTATTTT
CDR3aa: CASSRDRGQADTQYF

d_gene: .
abundance: .
j_gene: TRBJ2-7
v_gene: TRBV11-1
CDR3nt: TGTGCCAGCAGCTTTGAAGTGGGGGCGGGGGCATACGAGCAGTACTTC
CDR3aa: CASSFEVGAGAYEQYF

d_gene: .
abundance: .
j_gene: TRBJ1-1
v_gene: TRBV5-4
CDR3nt: TGTGCCAGCAGCTTGCAGGGTGAAGCTTTCTTT
CDR3aa: CASSLQGEAFF

d_gene: TRBD1
abundance: few
j_gene: TRBJ1-2
v_gene: TRBV7-2
CDR3nt: TGTGCCAGCAGCTTGGGACAGAACTATGGCTACACCTTC
CDR3aa: CASSLGQNYGYTF

d_gene: .
abundance: .
j_gene: TRBJ1-4
v_gene: TRBV7-9
CDR3nt: TGTGCCAGCATCGACTGGGCGGGGGCTGGTAGAACTAATGAAAAACTGTTTTTT
CDR3aa: CASIDWAGAGRTNEKLFF

d_gene: .
abundance: .
j_gene: TRBJ2-1
v_gene: TRBV5-6
CDR3nt: TGTGCCAGCAGTTTTAGCTGGAATGAGCAGTTCTTC
CDR3aa: CASSFSWNEQFF

d_gene: .
abundance: .
j_gene: TRBJ1-1
v_gene: TRBV6-6
CDR3nt: TGTGCCAGCAGTTACCAACAGAACACTGAAGCTTTCTTT
CDR3aa: CASSYQQNTEAFF

d_gene: TRBD2
abundance: .
j_gene: TRBJ2-1
v_gene: TRBV25-1
CDR3nt: TGTGCCAGCAGGGGAGCGGGAAGCTCCTACAATGAGCAGTTCTTC
CDR3aa: CASRGAGSSYNEQFF

d_gene: TRBD2
abundance: .
j_gene: TRBJ2-3
v_gene: TRBV19
CDR3nt: TGTGCCAGTAGAGATGCTAAACTAGCGGATACGCAGTATTTT
CDR3aa: CASRDAKLADTQYF

d_gene: .
abundance: .
j_gene: TRBJ2-1
v_gene: TRBV3-1/TRBV3-2
CDR3nt: TGTGCCAGCAGCCAAGATTCCGGAGCCTCCAATGAGCAGTTCTTC
CDR3aa: CASSQDSGASNEQFF

d_gene: .
abundance: .
j_gene: TRBJ2-3
v_gene: TRBV5-1
CDR3nt: TGCGCCAGCAGCCCCGGGAGTCCCACCCCCACAGATACGCAGTATTTT
CDR3aa: CASSPGSPTPTDTQYF

d_gene: .
abundance: .
j_gene: TRBJ1-4
v_gene: TRBV2
CDR3nt: TGTGCCAGCAGTGTCGGGGAATCGAATGAAAAACTGTTTTTT
CDR3aa: CASSVGESNEKLFF

d_gene: .
abundance: .
j_gene: TRBJ1-4
v_gene: TRBV3-1/TRBV3-2
CDR3nt: TGTGCCAGCAGCCATTCAGAGGATAATGAAAAACTGTTTTTT
CDR3aa: CASSHSEDNEKLFF

d_gene: TRBD2
abundance: .
j_gene: TRBJ2-3
v_gene: TRBV9
CDR3nt: TGTGCCAGCAGCCCCCTGAAGGTAGCGGGGGGACGGACAAACACAGATACGCAGTATTTT
CDR3aa: CASSPLKVAGGRTNTDTQYF

d_gene: .
abundance: .
j_gene: TRBJ2-4
v_gene: TRBV28
CDR3nt: TGTGCCAGCAGTCGCCCGGACTTAGCCAAAAACATTCAGTACTTC
CDR3aa: CASSRPDLAKNIQYF

d_gene: TRBD1
abundance: few
j_gene: TRBJ1-2
v_gene: TRBV7-9
CDR3nt: TGTGCCAGCACCCTCGACAGGGGCGACGGCTACACCTTC
CDR3aa: CASTLDRGDGYTF

d_gene: .
abundance: .
j_gene: TRBJ2-1
v_gene: TRBV2
CDR3nt: TGTGCCAGCAGTGAAATGGGGGGCTCCTACAATGAGCAGTTCTTC
CDR3aa: CASSEMGGSYNEQFF

d_gene: TRBD1
abundance: .
j_gene: TRBJ1-2
v_gene: TRBV7-3
CDR3nt: TGTGCCAGCAGCCCTACAGGGGGAGGTGATGGCTACACCTTC
CDR3aa: CASSPTGGGDGYTF

d_gene: TRBD2
abundance: .
j_gene: TRBJ2-5
v_gene: TRBV5-1
CDR3nt: TGCGCCAGCAGCAGAGCGGGAGTCAAAGAGACCCAGTACTTC
CDR3aa: CASSRAGVKETQYF

d_gene: TRBD1
abundance: .
j_gene: TRBJ1-5
v_gene: TRBV30
CDR3nt: TGTGCCTGGAGTGTTGGGACAGGGGGATTTAGCAATCAGCCCCAGCATTTT
CDR3aa: CAWSVGTGGFSNQPQHF

d_gene: .
abundance: many
j_gene: TRBJ2-1
v_gene: TRBV7-9
CDR3nt: TGTGCCAGCAGCTTAGGCGGGACGATCTATGAGCAGTTCTTC
CDR3aa: CASSLGGTIYEQFF

d_gene: .
abundance: once
j_gene: TRBJ2-4
v_gene: TRBV6-5
CDR3nt: TGTGCCAGCCAGCAGGTTTATGACAAAAACATTCAGTACTTC
CDR3aa: CASQQVYDKNIQYF

d_gene: TRBD2
abundance: .
j_gene: TRBJ2-7
v_gene: TRBV5-4
CDR3nt: TGTGCCAGCAGCGGATTAGCGGGAGGAATTGCCGGCGAGCAGTACTTC
CDR3aa: CASSGLAGGIAGEQYF

d_gene: TRBD1
abundance: .
j_gene: TRBJ2-1
v_gene: TRBV7-9
CDR3nt: TGTGCCAGCAGCCCACGACAGGGGGTCTCCTACAATGAGCAGTTCTTC
CDR3aa: CASSPRQGVSYNEQFF

d_gene: TRBD1
abundance: .
j_gene: TRBJ1-5
v_gene: TRBV11-2
CDR3nt: TGTGCCAGCAGCTCAGGGGGCAGGGGTAGCAATCAGCCCCAGCATTTT
CDR3aa: CASSSGGRGSNQPQHF

d_gene: TRBD1
abundance: .
j_gene: TRBJ2-7
v_gene: TRBV18
CDR3nt: TGTGCCAGCTCACCACCGGGGACAGGGCCCTACGAGCAGTACTTC
CDR3aa: CASSPPGTGPYEQYF

d_gene: .
abundance: .
j_gene: TRBJ2-1
v_gene: TRBV12-3/TRBV12-4
CDR3nt: TGTGCCAGCAGCGGGCCTCAGGGCAATGAGCAGTTCTTC
CDR3aa: CASSGPQGNEQFF

d_gene: .
abundance: few
j_gene: TRBJ1-5
v_gene: TRBV18
CDR3nt: TGTGCCAGCTCACCTAGGGGACAAAACAATCAGCCCCAGCATTTT
CDR3aa: CASSPRGQNNQPQHF

d_gene: .
abundance: .
j_gene: TRBJ1-3
v_gene: TRBV6-1
CDR3nt: TGTGCCAGCAAGAGCTCTGGAAACACCATATATTTT
CDR3aa: CASKSSGNTIYF

d_gene: TRBD2
abundance: .
j_gene: TRBJ2-1
v_gene: TRBV7-8
CDR3nt: TGTGCCAGCAGCTATAGCGGGGGTCCCTACAATGAGCAGTTCTTC
CDR3aa: CASSYSGGPYNEQFF

d_gene: TRBD1
abundance: .
j_gene: TRBJ1-2
v_gene: TRBV29-1
CDR3nt: TGCAGCGTTGGAGGGACAGGGGGTAACTATGGCTACACCTTC
CDR3aa: CSVGGTGGNYGYTF

d_gene: .
abundance: .
j_gene: TRBJ1-3
v_gene: TRBV11-2
CDR3nt: TGTGCCAGCAGCTTAAACTGGGAGGTCGGTCCCACTGGAAACACCATATATTTT
CDR3aa: CASSLNWEVGPTGNTIYF

d_gene: .
abundance: .
j_gene: TRBJ1-6
v_gene: TRBV5-5
CDR3nt: TGTGCCAGCAGCTTGCAGGAGGCCGTGTATAATTCACCCCTCCACTTT
CDR3aa: CASSLQEAVYNSPLHF

d_gene: .
abundance: .
j_gene: TRBJ1-1
v_gene: TRBV12-3/TRBV12-4
CDR3nt: TGTGCCAGCAGGCGGAACCAGGGCACTGAAGCTTTCTTT
CDR3aa: CASRRNQGTEAFF

d_gene: .
abundance: .
j_gene: TRBJ1-2
v_gene: TRBV27
CDR3nt: TGTGCCAGCAGTTCCCATCTAGGGGGTAAGGGGCACTATGGCTACACCTTC
CDR3aa: CASSSHLGGKGHYGYTF

d_gene: TRBD2
abundance: .
j_gene: TRBJ2-7
v_gene: TRBV28
CDR3nt: TGTGCCAGCAGTTTTGCGGCCAGCGGGAGCCTCTACGAGCAGTACTTC
CDR3aa: CASSFAASGSLYEQYF

d_gene: .
abundance: .
j_gene: TRBJ1-2
v_gene: TRBV10-3
CDR3nt: TGTGCCATCAGTGAGTCCTCGTACTATGGCTACACCTTC
CDR3aa: CAISESSYYGYTF

d_gene: TRBD2
abundance: .
j_gene: TRBJ2-3
v_gene: TRBV20-1
CDR3nt: TGCAGTGCTAGTAGGCTAGCGGAGTTCACAGATACGCAGTATTTT
CDR3aa: CSASRLAEFTDTQYF

d_gene: .
abundance: .
j_gene: TRBJ1-3
v_gene: TRBV2
CDR3nt: TGTGCCAGCCGCGGGGATCTGGGTGGAAACACCATATATTTT
CDR3aa: CASRGDLGGNTIYF

d_gene: TRBD1
abundance: .
j_gene: TRBJ1-2
v_gene: TRBV5-4
CDR3nt: TGTGCCAGCAGCGTACCGACAGGGATTAACTATGGCTACACCTTC
CDR3aa: CASSVPTGINYGYTF

d_gene: .
abundance: .
j_gene: TRBJ1-1
v_gene: TRBV29-1
CDR3nt: TGCAGCGTTGAAGTTCTCCGGGGAGCTTTCTTT
CDR3aa: CSVEVLRGAFF

d_gene: TRBD2
abundance: .
j_gene: TRBJ2-1
v_gene: TRBV2
CDR3nt: TGTGCCACTACGACTAGCGGGAGATCAGGGGAGCAGTTCTTC
CDR3aa: CATTTSGRSGEQFF

d_gene: .
abundance: few
j_gene: TRBJ1-4
v_gene: TRBV30
CDR3nt: TGTGCCTGGGCAAAGAGGAGGGCGGGTGGTGAAAAACTGTTTTTT
CDR3aa: CAWAKRRAGGEKLFF

d_gene: .
abundance: .
j_gene: TRBJ2-5
v_gene: TRBV7-9
CDR3nt: TGTGCCAGCAGTCGGCCCGGGTTGACTCAAGAGACCCAGTACTTC
CDR3aa: CASSRPGLTQETQYF

d_gene: .
abundance: .
j_gene: TRBJ2-2
v_gene: TRBV7-9
CDR3nt: TGTGCCAGCACGACCGCCCTTACTGGCACCGGGGAGCTGTTTTTT
CDR3aa: CASTTALTGTGELFF

d_gene: TRBD1
abundance: .
j_gene: TRBJ1-2
v_gene: TRBV5-1
CDR3nt: TGCGCCAGCAGCCCGCGGACAGGGGGCGGAAACTATGGCTACACCTTC
CDR3aa: CASSPRTGGGNYGYTF

d_gene: .
abundance: .
j_gene: TRBJ2-7
v_gene: TRBV7-8
CDR3nt: TGTGCCAGCAGCTTAGGGGCGGGATTTGTCTACGAGCAGTACTTC
CDR3aa: CASSLGAGFVYEQYF

d_gene: TRBD1
abundance: .
j_gene: TRBJ1-1
v_gene: TRBV28
CDR3nt: TGTGCCAGCAGGCGGACAGGGACCAACACTGAAGCTTTCTTT
CDR3aa: CASRRTGTNTEAFF

d_gene: .
abundance: once
j_gene: TRBJ1-3
v_gene: TRBV18
CDR3nt: TGTGCCAGCTCACCACTAGAGGGCCTATCTGGAAACACCATATATTTT
CDR3aa: CASSPLEGLSGNTIYF

d_gene: .
abundance: .
j_gene: TRBJ1-3
v_gene: TRBV20-1
CDR3nt: TGCAGGGCAGCGTCTGGAAACACCATATATTTT
CDR3aa: CRAASGNTIYF

d_gene: .
abundance: once
j_gene: TRBJ1-3
v_gene: TRBV2
CDR3nt: TGTGCCAGCAGTGAGCGGACAGTTGGAAACACCATATATTTT
CDR3aa: CASSERTVGNTIYF